Listed below are T cell receptor beta chains from one sample, sequenced in a study of cytomegalovirus exposure and HLA in healthy donors. The repertoire was sequenced with immunoSEQ multiplex PCR; TCRdb's copy has only in-frame clones and lacks some. The table shows some 130,000 clones, with 60% to 80% occurring only once. Sequencing was carried out using PBMCs. All receptors derive from a man in his forties or fifties in good health and CMV-seropositive. Each CDR3 is given with its conserved first and last residue. A D gene is named only where the DNA matches it firmly. Not all rows give a size; the values are once, few, many and, for expanded clones, a class.

V,size,D,J,CDR3,DNA
TRBV10-3,-,-,TRBJ2-7,CAISITGYEQYF,TGTGCCATCAGTATAACCGGGTACGAGCAGTACTTC
TRBV19,-,-,TRBJ1-1,CASSISRFGGGTEAFF,TGTGCCAGTAGTATATCCAGGTTTGGGGGGGGGACTGAAGCTTTCTTT
TRBV5-6,-,-,TRBJ2-3,CASSTGRSTDTQYF,TGTGCCAGCAGCACAGGGCGTAGCACAGATACGCAGTATTTT
TRBV11-3,-,TRBD1,TRBJ2-3,CASSKRQGAGDTQYF,TGTGCCAGCAGCAAACGACAGGGGGCTGGAGATACGCAGTATTTT
TRBV19,-,TRBD2,TRBJ2-7,CASSPWTSGRASVHYEQYF,TGTGCCAGTAGTCCTTGGACTAGCGGGAGGGCCTCCGTACACTACGAGCAGTACTTC
TRBV5-6,-,-,TRBJ1-1,CASSFGMSEAFF,TGTGCCAGCAGCTTCGGTATGAGTGAAGCTTTCTTT
TRBV5-4,once,TRBD1,TRBJ2-7,CASSKGGQGNTHEQYF,TGTGCCAGCAGCAAGGGAGGACAGGGGAACACACACGAGCAGTACTTC
TRBV5-6,-,-,TRBJ2-1,CASLRGSSYNEQFF,TGTGCCAGCCTTCGGGGGAGCTCCTACAATGAGCAGTTCTTC
TRBV7-2,-,-,TRBJ2-1,CASSSRVGPNEQFF,TGTGCCAGCAGCTCCAGGGTGGGGCCTAATGAGCAGTTCTTC
TRBV11-2,-,-,TRBJ1-2,CASSLVRQGHGYTF,TGTGCCAGCAGCTTAGTACGCCAGGGACACGGCTACACCTTC
TRBV7-9,-,TRBD1,TRBJ1-4,CASSRQGLGEKLFF,TGTGCCAGCAGCAGACAGGGTTTGGGTGAAAAACTGTTTTTT
TRBV11-2,-,-,TRBJ2-7,CASSLAATVYYEQYF,TGTGCCAGCAGCTTAGCCGCGACAGTCTACTACGAGCAGTACTTC
TRBV10-3,-,TRBD1,TRBJ2-7,CAISEAGQGAYEQYF,TGTGCCATCAGTGAGGCGGGACAGGGAGCCTACGAGCAGTACTTC
TRBV11-2,once,TRBD2,TRBJ2-7,CASSPSSGRAYEQYF,TGTGCCAGCAGCCCCTCTAGCGGGAGGGCGTACGAGCAGTACTTC
TRBV6-1,-,TRBD1,TRBJ1-2,CASSWDSGYGYTF,TGTGCCAGCAGTTGGGACAGCGGTTATGGCTACACCTTC